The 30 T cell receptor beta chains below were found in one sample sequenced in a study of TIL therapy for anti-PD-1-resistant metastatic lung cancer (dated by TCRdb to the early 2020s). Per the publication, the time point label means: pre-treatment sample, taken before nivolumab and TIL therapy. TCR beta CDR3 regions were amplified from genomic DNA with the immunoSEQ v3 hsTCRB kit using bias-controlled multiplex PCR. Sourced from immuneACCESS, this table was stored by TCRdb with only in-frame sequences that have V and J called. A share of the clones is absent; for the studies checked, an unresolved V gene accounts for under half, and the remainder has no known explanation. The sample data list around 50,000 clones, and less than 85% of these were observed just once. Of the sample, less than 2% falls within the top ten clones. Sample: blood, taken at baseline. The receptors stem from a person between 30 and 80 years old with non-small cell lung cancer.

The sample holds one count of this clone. DNA for the CDR3: TGCAGCGTTGGGGGGGGGAACTTCCAAGAGACCCAGTACTTC. This codes for CSVGGGNFQETQYF. V and J are TRBV29-1 and TRBJ2-5, with TRBD2 matching over 7 bases. CDR1 is SQVTM and CDR2 is ANQGSEA in the germline V gene. The CDR3 contains 14 residues. With 4 bases clipped from V and 1 base from J, the junction kept 6 bases outside the gene matches.

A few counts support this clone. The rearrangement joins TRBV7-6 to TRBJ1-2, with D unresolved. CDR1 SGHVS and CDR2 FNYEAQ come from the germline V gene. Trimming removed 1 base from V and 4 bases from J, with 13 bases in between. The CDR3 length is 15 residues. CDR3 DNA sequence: TGTGCCAGCAGCTTAGGGGCTGAGATTCGCTATGGCTACACCTTC. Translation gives CASSLGAEIRYGYTF.

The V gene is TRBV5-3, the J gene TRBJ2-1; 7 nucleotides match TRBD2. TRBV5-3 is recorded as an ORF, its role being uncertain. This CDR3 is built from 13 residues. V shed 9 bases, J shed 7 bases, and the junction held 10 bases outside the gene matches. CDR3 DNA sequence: TGTGCCAATAGCCAGCGGGATCGGAATGAGCAGTTCTTC. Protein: CANSQRDRNEQFF.

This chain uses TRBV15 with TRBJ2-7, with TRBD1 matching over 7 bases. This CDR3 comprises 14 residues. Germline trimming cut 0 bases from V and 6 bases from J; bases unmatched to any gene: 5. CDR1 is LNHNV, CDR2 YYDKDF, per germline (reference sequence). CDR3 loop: CATSRDATGPEQYF. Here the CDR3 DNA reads TGTGCCACCAGCAGAGACGCGACAGGGCCCGAGCAGTACTTC. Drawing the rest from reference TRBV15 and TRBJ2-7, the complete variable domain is DAMVIQNPRYQVTQFGKPVTLSCSQTLNHNVMYWYQQKSSQAPKLLFHYYDKDFNNEADTPDNFQSRRPNTSFCFLDIRSPGLGDTAMYLCATSRDATGPEQYFGPGTRLTVT.

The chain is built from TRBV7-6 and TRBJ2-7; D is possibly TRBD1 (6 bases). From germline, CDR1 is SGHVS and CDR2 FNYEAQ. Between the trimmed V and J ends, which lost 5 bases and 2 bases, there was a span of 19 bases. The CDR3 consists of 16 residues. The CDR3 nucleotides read TGTGCCAGCAGCATAGATTTGCAGGGGTTCCCCTACGAGCAGTACTTC. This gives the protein CASSIDLQGFPYEQYF. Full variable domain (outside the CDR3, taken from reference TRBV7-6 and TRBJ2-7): GAGVSQSPRYKVTKRGQDVALRCDPISGHVSLYWYRQALGQGPEFLTYFNYEAQQDKSGLPNDRFSAERPEGSISTLTIQRTEQRDSAMYRCASSIDLQGFPYEQYFGPGTRLTVT.

The CDR3 DNA sequence: TGTGCCAGCAGCCCCGGACAGGGGAGTTCACCCCTCCACTTT. It encodes CASSPGQGSSPLHF. The chain carries TRBV11-2 and TRBJ1-6, with TRBD1 identical over 9 bases. Per germline, CDR1 SGHAT and CDR2 FQNNGV. Losses at the gene ends were 5 bases for V and 9 bases for J; bases not matched to a gene: 5. The CDR3 spans 14 residues. The whole variable domain, remainder taken from reference TRBV11-2 and TRBJ1-6, is EAGVAQSPRYKIIEKRQSVAFWCNPISGHATLYWYQQILGQGPKLLIQFQNNGVVDDSQLPKDRFSAERLKGVDSTLKIQPAKLEDSAVYLCASSPGQGSSPLHFGNGTRLTVT.

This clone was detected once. CDR3 nucleotides: TGTGCCAGCAGTTTTCAGGGTTCCAACACCGGGGAGCTGTTTTTT. Amino acid sequence: CASSFQGSNTGELFF. J is TRBJ2-2 and V is TRBV2; tentative D call: TRBD1 (5 bases). V was cut by 5 bases and J by 2 bases, with 12 bases left in between. The CDR3 is 15 residues long. CDR1 is SNHLY, CDR2 FYNNEI, per germline.

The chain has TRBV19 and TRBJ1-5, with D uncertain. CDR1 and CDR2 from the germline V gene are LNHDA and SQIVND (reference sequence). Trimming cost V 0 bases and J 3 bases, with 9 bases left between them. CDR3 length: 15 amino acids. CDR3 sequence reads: CASSIDSYNNQPQHF. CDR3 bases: TGTGCCAGTAGTATAGACAGTTATAACAATCAGCCCCAGCATTTT.

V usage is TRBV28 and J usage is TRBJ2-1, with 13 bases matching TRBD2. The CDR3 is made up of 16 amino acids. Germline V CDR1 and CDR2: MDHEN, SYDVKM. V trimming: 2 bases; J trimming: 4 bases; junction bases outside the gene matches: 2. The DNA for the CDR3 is TGTGCCAGCAGTTTACCGACTAGCGGGGGGTACAATGAGCAGTTCTTC. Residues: CASSLPTSGGYNEQFF.

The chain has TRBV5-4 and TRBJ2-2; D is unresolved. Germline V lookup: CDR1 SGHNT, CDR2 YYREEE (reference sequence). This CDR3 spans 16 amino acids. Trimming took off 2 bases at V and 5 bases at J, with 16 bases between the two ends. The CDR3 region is CASSLKGPPRTGELFF. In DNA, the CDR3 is TGTGCCAGCAGCTTAAAGGGTCCTCCGAGGACCGGGGAGCTGTTTTTT.

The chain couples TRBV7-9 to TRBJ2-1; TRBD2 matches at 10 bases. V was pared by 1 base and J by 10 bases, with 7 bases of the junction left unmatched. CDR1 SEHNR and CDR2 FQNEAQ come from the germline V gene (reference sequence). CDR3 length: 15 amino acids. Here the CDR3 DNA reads TGTGCCAGCAGCTTAGGAGCGGGAGGGCCTGGGGAGCAGTTCTTC. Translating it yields CASSLGAGGPGEQFF.

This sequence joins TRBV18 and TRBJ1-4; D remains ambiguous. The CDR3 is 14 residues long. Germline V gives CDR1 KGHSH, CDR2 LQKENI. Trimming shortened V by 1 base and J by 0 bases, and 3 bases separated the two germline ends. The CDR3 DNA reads TGTGCCAGCTCACCACTCGCAACTAATGAAAAACTGTTTTTT. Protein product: CASSPLATNEKLFF.

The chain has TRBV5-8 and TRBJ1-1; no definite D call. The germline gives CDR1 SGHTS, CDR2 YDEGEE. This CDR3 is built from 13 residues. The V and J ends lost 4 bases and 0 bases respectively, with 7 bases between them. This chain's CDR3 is CASSRPLNTEAFF. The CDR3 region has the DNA TGTGCCAGCAGCCGCCCGTTGAACACTGAAGCTTTCTTT.

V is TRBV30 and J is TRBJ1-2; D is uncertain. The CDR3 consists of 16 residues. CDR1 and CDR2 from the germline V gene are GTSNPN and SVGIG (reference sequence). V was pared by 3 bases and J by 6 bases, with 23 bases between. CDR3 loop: CAWREMFWEVGDGYTF. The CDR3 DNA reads TGTGCCTGGAGGGAGATGTTCTGGGAGGTCGGCGATGGCTACACCTTC.

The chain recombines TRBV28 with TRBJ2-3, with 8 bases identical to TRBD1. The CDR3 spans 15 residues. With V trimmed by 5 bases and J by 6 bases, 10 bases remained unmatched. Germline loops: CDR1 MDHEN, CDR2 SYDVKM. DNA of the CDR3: TGTGCCAGCAGTCCCCGGACAGGGATTCGGGATACGCAGTATTTT. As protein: CASSPRTGIRDTQYF.

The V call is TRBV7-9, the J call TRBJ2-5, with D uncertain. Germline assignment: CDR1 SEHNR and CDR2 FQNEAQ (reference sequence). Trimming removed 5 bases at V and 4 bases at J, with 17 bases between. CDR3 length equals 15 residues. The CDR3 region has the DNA TGTGCCAGCAGCCCACCGGTAAGGTGGGGAGAGACCCAGTACTTC. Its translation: CASSPPVRWGETQYF.

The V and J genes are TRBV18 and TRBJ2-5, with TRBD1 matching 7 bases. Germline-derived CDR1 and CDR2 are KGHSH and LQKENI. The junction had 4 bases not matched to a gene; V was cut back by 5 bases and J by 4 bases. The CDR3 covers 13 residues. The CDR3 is CASSADRVETQYF. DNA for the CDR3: TGTGCCAGCTCAGCCGACAGGGTAGAGACCCAGTACTTC.

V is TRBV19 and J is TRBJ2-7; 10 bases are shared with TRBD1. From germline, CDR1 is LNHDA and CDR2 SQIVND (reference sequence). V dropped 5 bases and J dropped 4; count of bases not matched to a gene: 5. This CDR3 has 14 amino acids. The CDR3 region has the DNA TGTGCCAGTAGTTACGGGACAGGGGAGTACGAGCAGTACTTC. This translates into CASSYGTGEYEQYF.

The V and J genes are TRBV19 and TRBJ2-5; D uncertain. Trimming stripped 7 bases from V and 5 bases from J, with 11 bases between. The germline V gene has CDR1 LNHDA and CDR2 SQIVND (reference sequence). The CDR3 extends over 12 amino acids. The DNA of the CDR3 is TGTGCCAGTACCGGTTTGGGGGAGACCCAGTACTTC. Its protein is CASTGLGETQYF.

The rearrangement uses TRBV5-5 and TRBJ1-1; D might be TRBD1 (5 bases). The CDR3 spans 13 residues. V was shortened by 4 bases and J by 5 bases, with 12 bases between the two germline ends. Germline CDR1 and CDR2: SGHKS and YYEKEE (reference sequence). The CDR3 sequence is CASSPAGGTEAFF. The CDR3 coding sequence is TGTGCCAGCAGCCCCGCTGGGGGTACTGAAGCTTTCTTT. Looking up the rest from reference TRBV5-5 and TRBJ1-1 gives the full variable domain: DAGVTQSPTHLIKTRGQQVTLRCSPISGHKSVSWYQQVLGQGPQFIFQYYEKEERGRGNFPDRFSARQFPNYSSELNVNALLLGDSALYLCASSPAGGTEAFFGQGTRLTVV.

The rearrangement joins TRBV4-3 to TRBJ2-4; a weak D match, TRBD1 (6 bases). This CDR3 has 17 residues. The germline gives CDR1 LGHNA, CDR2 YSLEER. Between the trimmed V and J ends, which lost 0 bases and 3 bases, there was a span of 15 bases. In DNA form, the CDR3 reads TGCGCCAGCAGCCAAGATACGGGTGGCAGGGGCAAAAACATTCAGTACTTC. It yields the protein CASSQDTGGRGKNIQYF.

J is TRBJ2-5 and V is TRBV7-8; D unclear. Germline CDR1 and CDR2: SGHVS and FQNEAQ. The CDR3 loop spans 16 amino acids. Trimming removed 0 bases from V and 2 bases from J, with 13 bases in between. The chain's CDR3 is CASSLAGSGPQETQYF. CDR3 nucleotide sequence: TGTGCCAGCAGCTTAGCGGGATCCGGGCCTCAAGAGACCCAGTACTTC.

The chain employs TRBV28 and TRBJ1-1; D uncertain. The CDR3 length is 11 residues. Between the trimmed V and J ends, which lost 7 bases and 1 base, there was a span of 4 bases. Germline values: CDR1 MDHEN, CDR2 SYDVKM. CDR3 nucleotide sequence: TGTGCCAGCATATCGAACACTGAAGCTTTCTTT. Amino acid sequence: CASISNTEAFF.

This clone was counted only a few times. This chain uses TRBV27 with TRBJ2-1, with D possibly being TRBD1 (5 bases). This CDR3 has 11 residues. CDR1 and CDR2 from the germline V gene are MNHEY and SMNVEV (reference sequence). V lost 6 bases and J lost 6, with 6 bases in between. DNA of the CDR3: TGTGCCAGCAGGGGGCTCAATGAGCAGTTCTTC. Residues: CASRGLNEQFF.

The DNA for the CDR3 is TGTGCCAGCAGTTACTCCAGCGGGAGCACAGATACGCAGTATTTT. Its protein is CASSYSSGSTDTQYF. The chain links TRBV6-5 to TRBJ2-3; tentatively, D is TRBD2 (6 bases). Trimming shortened V by 0 bases and J by 0 bases, and 7 bases separated the two germline ends. The CDR3 consists of 15 residues. Looked up from germline, CDR1 is MNHEY and CDR2 is SVGAGI.

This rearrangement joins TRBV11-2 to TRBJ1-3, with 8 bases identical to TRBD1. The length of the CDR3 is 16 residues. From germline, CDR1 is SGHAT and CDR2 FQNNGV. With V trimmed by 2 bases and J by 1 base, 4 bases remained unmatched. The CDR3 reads CASSLNQGASGNTIYF. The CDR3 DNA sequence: TGTGCCAGCAGCTTAAACCAGGGGGCATCTGGAAACACCATATATTTT.

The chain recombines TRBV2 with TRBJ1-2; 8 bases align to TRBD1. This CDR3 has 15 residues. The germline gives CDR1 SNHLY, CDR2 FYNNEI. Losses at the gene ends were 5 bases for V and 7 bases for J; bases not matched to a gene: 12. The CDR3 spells CASSPDRAVVGGYTF. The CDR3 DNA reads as TGTGCCAGCAGTCCGGACAGGGCGGTAGTTGGTGGCTACACCTTC.

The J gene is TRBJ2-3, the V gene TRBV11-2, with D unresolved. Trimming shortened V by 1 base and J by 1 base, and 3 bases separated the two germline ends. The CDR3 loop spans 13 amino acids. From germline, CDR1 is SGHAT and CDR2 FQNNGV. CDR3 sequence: CASSLAGTDTQYF. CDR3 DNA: TGTGCCAGCAGCTTAGCAGGCACAGATACGCAGTATTTT.

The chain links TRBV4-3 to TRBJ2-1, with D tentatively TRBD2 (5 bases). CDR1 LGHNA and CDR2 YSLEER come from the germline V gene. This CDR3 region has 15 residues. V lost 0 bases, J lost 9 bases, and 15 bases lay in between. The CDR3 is CASSQEVTSPGEQFF. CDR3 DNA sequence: TGCGCCAGCAGCCAAGAAGTTACTAGTCCTGGTGAGCAGTTCTTC.

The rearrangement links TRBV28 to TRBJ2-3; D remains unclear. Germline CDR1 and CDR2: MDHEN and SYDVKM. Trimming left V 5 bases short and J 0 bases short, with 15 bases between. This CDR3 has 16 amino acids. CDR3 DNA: TGTGCCAGCAGTCCCTATCCACCCTCTAGCACAGATACGCAGTATTTT. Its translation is CASSPYPPSSTDTQYF.